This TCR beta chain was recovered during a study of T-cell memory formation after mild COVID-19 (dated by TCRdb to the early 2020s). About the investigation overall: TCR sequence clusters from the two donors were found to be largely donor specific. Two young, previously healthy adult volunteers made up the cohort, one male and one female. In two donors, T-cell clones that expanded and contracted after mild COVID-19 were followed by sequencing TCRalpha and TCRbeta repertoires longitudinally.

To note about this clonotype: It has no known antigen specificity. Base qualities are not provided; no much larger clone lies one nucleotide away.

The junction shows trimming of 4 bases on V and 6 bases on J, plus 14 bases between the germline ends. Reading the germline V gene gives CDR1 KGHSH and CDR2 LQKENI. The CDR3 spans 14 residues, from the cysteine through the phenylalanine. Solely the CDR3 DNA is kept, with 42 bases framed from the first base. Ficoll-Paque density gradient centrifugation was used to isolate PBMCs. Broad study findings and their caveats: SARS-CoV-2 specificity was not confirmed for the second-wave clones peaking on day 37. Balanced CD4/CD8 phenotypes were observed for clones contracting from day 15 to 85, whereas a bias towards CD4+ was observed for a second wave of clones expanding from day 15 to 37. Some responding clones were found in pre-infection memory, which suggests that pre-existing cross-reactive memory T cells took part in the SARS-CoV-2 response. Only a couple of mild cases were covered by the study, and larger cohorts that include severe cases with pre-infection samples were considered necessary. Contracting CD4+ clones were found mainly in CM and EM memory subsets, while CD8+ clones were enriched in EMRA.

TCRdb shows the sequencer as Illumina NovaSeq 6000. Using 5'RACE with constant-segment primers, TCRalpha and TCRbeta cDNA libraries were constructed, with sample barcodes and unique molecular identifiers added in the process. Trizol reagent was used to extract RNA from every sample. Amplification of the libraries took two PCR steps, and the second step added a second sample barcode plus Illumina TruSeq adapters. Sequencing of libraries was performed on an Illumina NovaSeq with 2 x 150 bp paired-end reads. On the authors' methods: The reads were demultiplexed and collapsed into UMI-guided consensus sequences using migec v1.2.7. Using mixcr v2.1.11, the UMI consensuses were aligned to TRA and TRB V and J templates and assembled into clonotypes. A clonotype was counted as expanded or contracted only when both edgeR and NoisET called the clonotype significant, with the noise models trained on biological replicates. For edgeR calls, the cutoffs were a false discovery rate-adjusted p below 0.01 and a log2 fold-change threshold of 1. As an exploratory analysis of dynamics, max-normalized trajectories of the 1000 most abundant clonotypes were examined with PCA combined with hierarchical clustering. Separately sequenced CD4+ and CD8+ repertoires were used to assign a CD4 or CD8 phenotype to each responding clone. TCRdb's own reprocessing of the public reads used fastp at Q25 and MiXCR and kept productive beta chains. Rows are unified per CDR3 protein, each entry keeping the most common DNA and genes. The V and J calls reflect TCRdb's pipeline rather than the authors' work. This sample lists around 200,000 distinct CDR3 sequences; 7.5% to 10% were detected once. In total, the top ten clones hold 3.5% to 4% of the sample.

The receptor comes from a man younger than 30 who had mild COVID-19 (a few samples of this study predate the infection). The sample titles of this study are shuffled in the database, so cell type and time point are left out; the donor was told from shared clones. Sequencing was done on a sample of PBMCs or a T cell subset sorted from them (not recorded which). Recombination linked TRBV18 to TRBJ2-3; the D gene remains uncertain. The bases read TGTGCCAGCTCACTGTCCGAAAATCTGGATACGCAGTATTTT. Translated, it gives CASSLSENLDTQYF. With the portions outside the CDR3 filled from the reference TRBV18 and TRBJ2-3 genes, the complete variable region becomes NAGVMQNPRHLVRRRGQEARLRCSPMKGHSHVYWYRQLPEEGLKFMVYLQKENIIDESGMPKERFSAEFPKEGPSILRIQQVVRGDSAAYFCASSLSENLDTQYFGPGTRLTVL.